These 5 T cell receptor beta chains originate from one sample sequenced in a study of response to subunit inactivated influenza vaccine. In TCRdb, the RT-PCR reads were re-called with MiXCR into one record per CDR3 protein. Of around 540,000 distinct CDR3 sequences listed, 12% are singletons. The sequencing here drew on PBMCs from blood, taken on the day of vaccination. The receptor set was obtained from a man aged 50-59 years who received an inactivated influenza vaccine.

This clonotype came up a few times. A junction end diverges from the germline sequence, so it may reflect a read error. The chain has TRBV20-1 and TRBJ2-3; 8 bases line up with TRBD2. Per the germline V gene, CDR1 is DFQATT and CDR2 is SNEGSKA (reference sequence). This CDR3 has 16 residues. The CDR3: CCARDPAGGHTDTQYF. As DNA, the CDR3 is TGCTGTGCTAGAGATCCTGCGGGGGGCCACACAGATACGCAGTATTTT.

There are many counts of this clonotype. J is TRBJ2-3 and V is TRBV5-1, with D hard to call. V was trimmed by 0 bases and J by 4 bases, leaving 12 bases between them. In germline, CDR1 is SGHRS, CDR2 YFSETQ. CDR3 size: 15 residues. CDR3 sequence (DNA): TGCGCCAGCAGCTTGGATGGGGTTTCGGCAGATACGCAGTATTTT. Protein product: CASSLDGVSADTQYF.

The rearrangement uses TRBV5-1 and TRBJ2-7; the D gene could be TRBD1 or TRBD2 (5 bases each). V was clipped by 3 bases and J by 2 bases, with 12 bases between them. Germline CDR1 SGHRS, CDR2 YFSETQ. The CDR3 extends over 14 amino acids. CDR3 in amino acids: CASSWGTEAYEQYF. CDR3 nucleotide sequence: TGCGCCAGCAGCTGGGGGACGGAAGCCTACGAGCAGTACTTC.

The table lists this clonotype with a few counts. This chain connects TRBV20-1 to TRBJ2-3; 12 bases align to TRBD2. Germline trimming cut 1 base from V and 4 bases from J; bases unmatched to any gene: 9. The CDR3 totals 17 residues. CDR1 and CDR2 from the germline V gene are DFQATT and SNEGSKA (reference sequence). CDR3 amino acids: CSARGPQTSGRSDTQYF. CDR3 DNA: TGCAGTGCTAGAGGGCCTCAGACTAGCGGGAGATCAGATACGCAGTATTTT.

The rearrangement uses TRBV5-1 and TRBJ1-1; D gene uncertain. The CDR3 spans 14 residues. The germline V gene encodes CDR1 SGHRS and CDR2 YFSETQ. The V end lost 1 base, the J end lost 1 base, and 8 bases lay between the germline ends. The CDR3: CASSLRDPNTEAFF. As DNA, the CDR3 is TGCGCCAGCAGCTTGAGGGATCCGAACACTGAAGCTTTCTTT.